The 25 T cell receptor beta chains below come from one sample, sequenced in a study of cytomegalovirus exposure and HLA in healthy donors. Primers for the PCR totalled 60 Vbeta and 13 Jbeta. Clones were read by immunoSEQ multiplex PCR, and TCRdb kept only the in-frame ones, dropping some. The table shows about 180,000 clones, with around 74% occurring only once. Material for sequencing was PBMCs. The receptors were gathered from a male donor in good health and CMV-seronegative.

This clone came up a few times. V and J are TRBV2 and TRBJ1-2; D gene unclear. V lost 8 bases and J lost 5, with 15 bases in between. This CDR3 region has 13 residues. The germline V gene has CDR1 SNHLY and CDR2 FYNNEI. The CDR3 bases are TGTGCCAGCGCGGGCCCGGGCCGGTATGGCTACACCTTC. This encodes CASAGPGRYGYTF.

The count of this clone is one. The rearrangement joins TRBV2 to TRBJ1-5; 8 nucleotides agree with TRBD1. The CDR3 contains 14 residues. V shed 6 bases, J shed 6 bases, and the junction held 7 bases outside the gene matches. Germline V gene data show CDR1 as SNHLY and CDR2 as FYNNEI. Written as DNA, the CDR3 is TGTGCCAGCAGCCCCGACAGGGGTGGTCAGCCCCAGCATTTT. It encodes CASSPDRGGQPQHF.

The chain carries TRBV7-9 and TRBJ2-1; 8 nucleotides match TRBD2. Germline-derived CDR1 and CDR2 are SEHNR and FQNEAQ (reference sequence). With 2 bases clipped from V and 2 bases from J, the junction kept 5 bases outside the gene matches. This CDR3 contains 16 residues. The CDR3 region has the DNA TGTGCCAGCAGCTTATTGAAACTAGCGGCCTACAATGAGCAGTTCTTC. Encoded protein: CASSLLKLAAYNEQFF.

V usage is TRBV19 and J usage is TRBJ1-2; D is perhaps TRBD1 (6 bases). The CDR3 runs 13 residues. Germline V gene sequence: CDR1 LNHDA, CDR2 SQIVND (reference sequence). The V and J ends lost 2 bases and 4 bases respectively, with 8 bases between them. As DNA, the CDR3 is TGTGCCAGTAGTATATCAGGGGCCTATGGCTACACCTTC. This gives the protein CASSISGAYGYTF.

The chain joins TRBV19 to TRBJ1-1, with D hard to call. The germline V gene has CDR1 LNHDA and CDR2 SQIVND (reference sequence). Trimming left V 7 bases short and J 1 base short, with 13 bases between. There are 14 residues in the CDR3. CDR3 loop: CASIAWPENTEAFF. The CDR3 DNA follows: TGTGCCAGTATCGCTTGGCCCGAGAACACTGAAGCTTTCTTT.

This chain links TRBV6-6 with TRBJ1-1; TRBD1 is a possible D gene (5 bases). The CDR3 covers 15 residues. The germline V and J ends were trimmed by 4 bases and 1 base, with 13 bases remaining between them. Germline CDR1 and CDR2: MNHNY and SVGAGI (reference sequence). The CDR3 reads CASSWEGLSNTEAFF. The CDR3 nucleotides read TGTGCCAGCAGTTGGGAGGGGCTCTCGAACACTGAAGCTTTCTTT.

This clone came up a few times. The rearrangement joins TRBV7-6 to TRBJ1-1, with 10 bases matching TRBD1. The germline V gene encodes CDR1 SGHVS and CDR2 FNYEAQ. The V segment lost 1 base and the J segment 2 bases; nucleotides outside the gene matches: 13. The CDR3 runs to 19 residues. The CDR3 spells CASSLVWTGGRTPNTEAFF. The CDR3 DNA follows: TGTGCCAGCAGCTTAGTTTGGACAGGGGGAAGAACCCCAAACACTGAAGCTTTCTTT.

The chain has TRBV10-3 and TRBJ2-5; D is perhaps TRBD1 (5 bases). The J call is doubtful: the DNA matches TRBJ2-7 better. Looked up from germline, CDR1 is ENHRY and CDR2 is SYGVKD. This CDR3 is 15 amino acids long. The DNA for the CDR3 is TGTGCCATCAGTGGGGGCCAGGGCCTTTCCTACGAGCAGTACTTC. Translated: CAISGGQGLSYEQYF.

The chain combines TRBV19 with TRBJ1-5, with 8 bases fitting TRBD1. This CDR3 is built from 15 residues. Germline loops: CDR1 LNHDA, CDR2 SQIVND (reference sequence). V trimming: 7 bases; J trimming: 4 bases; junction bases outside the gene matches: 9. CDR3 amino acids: CASIPRTGINQPQHF. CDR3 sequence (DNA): TGTGCCAGTATCCCTAGGACAGGGATAAATCAGCCCCAGCATTTT.

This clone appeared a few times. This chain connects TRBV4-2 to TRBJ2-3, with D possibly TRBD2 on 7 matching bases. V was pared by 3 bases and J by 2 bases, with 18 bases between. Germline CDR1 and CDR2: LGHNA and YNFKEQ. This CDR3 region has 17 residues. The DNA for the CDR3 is TGTGCCAGCAGCCAGGAAAGACGGGGGGCCAACACAGATACGCAGTATTTT. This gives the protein CASSQERRGANTDTQYF.

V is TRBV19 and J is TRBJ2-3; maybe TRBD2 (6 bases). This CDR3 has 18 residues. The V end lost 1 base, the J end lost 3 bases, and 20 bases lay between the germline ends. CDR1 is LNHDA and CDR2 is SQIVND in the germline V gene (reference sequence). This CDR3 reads CASSIAWSAGSWTDTQYF. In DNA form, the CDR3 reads TGTGCCAGTAGTATAGCTTGGTCCGCCGGGAGTTGGACAGATACGCAGTATTTT.

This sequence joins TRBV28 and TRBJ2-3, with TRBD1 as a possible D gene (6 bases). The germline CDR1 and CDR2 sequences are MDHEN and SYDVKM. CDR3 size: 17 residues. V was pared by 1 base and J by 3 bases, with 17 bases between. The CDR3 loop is CASSLFAPGQGTDTQYF. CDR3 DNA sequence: TGTGCCAGCAGTTTATTTGCCCCGGGTCAGGGGACAGATACGCAGTATTTT.

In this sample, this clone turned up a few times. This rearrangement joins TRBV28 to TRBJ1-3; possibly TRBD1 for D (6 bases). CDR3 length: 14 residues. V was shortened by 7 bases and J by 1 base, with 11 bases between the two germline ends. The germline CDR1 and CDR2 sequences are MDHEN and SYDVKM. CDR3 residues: CASIEGGSGNTIYF. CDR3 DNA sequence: TGTGCCAGCATCGAAGGGGGATCTGGAAACACCATATATTTT. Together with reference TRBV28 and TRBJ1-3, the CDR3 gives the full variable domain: DVKVTQSSRYLVKRTGEKVFLECVQDMDHENMFWYRQDPGLGLRLIYFSYDVKMKEKGDIPEGYSVSREKKERFSLILESASTNQTSMYLCASIEGGSGNTIYFGEGSWLTVV.

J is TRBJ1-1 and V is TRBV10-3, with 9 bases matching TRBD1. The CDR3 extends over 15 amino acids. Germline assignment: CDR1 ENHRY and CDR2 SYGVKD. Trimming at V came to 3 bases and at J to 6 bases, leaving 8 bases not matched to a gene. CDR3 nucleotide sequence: TGTGCCATCAGTGATCGCGGACAGGGGACGGCTGAAGCTTTCTTT. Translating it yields CAISDRGQGTAEAFF.

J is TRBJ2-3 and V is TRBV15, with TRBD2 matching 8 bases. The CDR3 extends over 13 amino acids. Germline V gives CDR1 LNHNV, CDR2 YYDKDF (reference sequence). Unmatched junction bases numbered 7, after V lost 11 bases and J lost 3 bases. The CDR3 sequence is CACSGGMTDTQYF. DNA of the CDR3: TGTGCCTGTTCGGGAGGGATGACAGATACGCAGTATTTT.

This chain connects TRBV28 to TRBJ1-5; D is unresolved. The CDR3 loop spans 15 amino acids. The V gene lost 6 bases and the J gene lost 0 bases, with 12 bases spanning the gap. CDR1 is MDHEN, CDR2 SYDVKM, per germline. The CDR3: CASSQTGYSNQPQHF. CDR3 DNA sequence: TGTGCCAGCAGCCAGACGGGTTATAGCAATCAGCCCCAGCATTTT.

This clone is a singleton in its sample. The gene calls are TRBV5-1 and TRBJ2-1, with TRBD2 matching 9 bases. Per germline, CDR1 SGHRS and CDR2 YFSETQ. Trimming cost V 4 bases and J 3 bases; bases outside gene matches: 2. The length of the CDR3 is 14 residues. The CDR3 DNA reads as TGCGCCAGCAGCCCTAGCGGGGTCTACAATGAGCAGTTCTTC. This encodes CASSPSGVYNEQFF.

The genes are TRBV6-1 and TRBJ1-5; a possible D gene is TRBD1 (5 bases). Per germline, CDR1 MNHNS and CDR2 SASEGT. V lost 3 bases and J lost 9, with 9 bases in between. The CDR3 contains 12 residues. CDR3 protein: CASSDGHGPQHF. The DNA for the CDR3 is TGTGCCAGCAGTGACGGACACGGGCCCCAGCATTTT.

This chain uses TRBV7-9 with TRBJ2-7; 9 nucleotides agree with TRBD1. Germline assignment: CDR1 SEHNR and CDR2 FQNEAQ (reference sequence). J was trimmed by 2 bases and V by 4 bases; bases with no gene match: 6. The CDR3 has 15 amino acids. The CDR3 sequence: CASSSGQGSTYEQYF. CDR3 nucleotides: TGTGCCAGCAGCTCCGGACAGGGGAGTACCTACGAGCAGTACTTC.

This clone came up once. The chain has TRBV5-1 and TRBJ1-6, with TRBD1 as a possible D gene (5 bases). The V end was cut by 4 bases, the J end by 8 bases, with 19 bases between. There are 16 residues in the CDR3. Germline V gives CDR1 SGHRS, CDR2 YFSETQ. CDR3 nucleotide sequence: TGCGCCAGCAGCCAGGGCCCAAACCCCACAGATTCACCCCTCCACTTT. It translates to CASSQGPNPTDSPLHF.

CDR3: CASSYSSGSYNSPLHF. CDR3 DNA sequence: TGTGCCAGCAGTTACTCCTCGGGCTCCTATAATTCACCCCTCCACTTT. The V call is TRBV6-5, the J call TRBJ1-6; D ambiguous. Trimming took 0 bases from V and 0 from J, leaving 6 bases between them. Germline lookup yields CDR1 MNHEY and CDR2 SVGAGI. The CDR3 contains 16 residues.

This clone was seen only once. The DNA for the CDR3 is TGTGCCAGCAGTTTAGACAGGGCCTACGAGCAGTACTTC. This translates into CASSLDRAYEQYF. The chain links TRBV28 to TRBJ2-5, with 7 positions matching TRBD1. Judging by the DNA end, TRBJ2-7 fits better; the J call may be wrong. From germline, CDR1 is MDHEN and CDR2 SYDVKM. The CDR3 runs 13 residues.

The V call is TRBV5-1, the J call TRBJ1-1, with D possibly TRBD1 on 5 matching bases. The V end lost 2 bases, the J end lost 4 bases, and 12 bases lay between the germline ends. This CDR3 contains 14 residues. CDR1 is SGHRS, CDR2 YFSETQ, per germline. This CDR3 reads CASSFRQGGTEAFF. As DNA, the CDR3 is TGCGCCAGCAGCTTTAGGCAGGGAGGCACTGAAGCTTTCTTT.

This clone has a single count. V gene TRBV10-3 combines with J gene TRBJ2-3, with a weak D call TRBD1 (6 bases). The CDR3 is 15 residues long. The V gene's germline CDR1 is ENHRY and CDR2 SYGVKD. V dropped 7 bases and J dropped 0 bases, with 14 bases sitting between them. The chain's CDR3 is CAITGDTLSTDTQYF. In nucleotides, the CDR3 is TGTGCCATCACTGGGGACACCCTTAGCACAGATACGCAGTATTTT.

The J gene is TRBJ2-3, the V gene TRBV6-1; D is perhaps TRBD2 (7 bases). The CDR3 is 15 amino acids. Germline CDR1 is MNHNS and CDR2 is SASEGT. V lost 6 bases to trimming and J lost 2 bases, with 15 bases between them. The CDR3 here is CASSGGWTATDTQYF. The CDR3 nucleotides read TGTGCCAGCAGCGGGGGGTGGACAGCCACAGATACGCAGTATTTT.